The rows below give T cell receptor beta chains drawn from one sample of a study of T cell responses to AZD1222 COVID-19 vaccine. The protocol was immunoSEQ multiplex PCR, while the TCRdb copy is restricted to in-frame clones and leaves out a portion. The sample yields some 74,000 clones, nearly 90% seen once. This material consisted of peripheral blood, taken 28 days after the second AZD1222 dose. The receptors here all came from an adult who received the AZD1222 COVID-19 vaccine. The conserved cysteine and the conserved F or W are not part of the CDR3 here.

cdr3_aa | cdr3_length | j_call | v_call
SANQVGTEAF | 10 | TRBJ1-1 | TRBV29-1
ASTYEGSYGYT | 11 | TRBJ1-2 | TRBV12-3/TRBV12-4
ASSPAVGSSYEQY | 13 | TRBJ2-7 | TRBV7-3
ASSSRDSKNQPQH | 13 | TRBJ1-5 | TRBV9
ASSGDSGEAVKAQY | 14 | TRBJ2-3 | TRBV9
ATSDALGGDTDTQY | 14 | TRBJ2-3 | TRBV24-1
ASTRLISNSPLH | 12 | TRBJ1-6 | TRBV7-2
ASSLGLATQY | 10 | TRBJ2-3 | TRBV6-6
ASRPSARRSYEQY | 13 | TRBJ2-7 | TRBV12-1
ASSSSGPVYGYT | 12 | TRBJ1-2 | TRBV7-9
ASSSPGADTGELF | 13 | TRBJ2-2 | TRBV7-7
ASSPDSYGYT | 10 | TRBJ1-2 | TRBV7-9
AWSPRRDEQF | 10 | TRBJ2-1 | TRBV30
ASLRGEGEKLF | 11 | TRBJ1-4 | TRBV6-6
ASSYRGVIAEAF | 12 | TRBJ1-1 | TRBV6-5
ASSLAAPGGYNEQF | 14 | TRBJ2-1 | TRBV7-7
ASSQGPFGGLGQPQH | 15 | TRBJ1-5 | TRBV3-1/TRBV3-2
ASSLAGEEDTQY | 12 | TRBJ2-3 | TRBV7-6